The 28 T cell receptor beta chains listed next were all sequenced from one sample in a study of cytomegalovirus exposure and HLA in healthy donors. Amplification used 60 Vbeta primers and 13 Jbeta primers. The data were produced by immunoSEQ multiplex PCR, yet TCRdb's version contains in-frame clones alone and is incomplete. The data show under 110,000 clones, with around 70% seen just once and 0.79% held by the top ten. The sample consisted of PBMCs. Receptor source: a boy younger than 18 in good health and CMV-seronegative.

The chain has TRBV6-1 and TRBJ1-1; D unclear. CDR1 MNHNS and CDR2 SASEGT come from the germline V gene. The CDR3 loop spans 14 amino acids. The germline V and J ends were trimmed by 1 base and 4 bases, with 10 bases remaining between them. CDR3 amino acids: CASSEGGMATEAFF. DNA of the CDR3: TGTGCCAGCAGTGAAGGCGGTATGGCCACTGAAGCTTTCTTT.

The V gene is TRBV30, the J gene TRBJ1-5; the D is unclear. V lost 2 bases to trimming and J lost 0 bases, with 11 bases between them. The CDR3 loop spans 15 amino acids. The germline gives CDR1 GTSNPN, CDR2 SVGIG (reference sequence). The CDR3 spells CAWSSGRVSNQPQHF. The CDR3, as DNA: TGTGCCTGGAGTAGCGGGAGGGTTAGCAATCAGCCCCAGCATTTT.

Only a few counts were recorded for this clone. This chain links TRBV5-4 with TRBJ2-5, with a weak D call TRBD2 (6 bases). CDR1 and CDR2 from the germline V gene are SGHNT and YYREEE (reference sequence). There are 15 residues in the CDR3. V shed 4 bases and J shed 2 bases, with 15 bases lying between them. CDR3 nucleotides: TGTGCCAGCAGCCCCAGTCGGGGGTCGCAAGAGACCCAGTACTTC. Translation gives CASSPSRGSQETQYF.

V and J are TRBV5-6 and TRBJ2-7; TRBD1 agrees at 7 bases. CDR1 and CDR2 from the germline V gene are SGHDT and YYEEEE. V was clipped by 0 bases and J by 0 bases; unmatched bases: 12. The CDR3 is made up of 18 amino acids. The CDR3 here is CASSLVGDSGSSSYEQYF. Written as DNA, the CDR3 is TGTGCCAGCAGCTTGGTTGGGGACAGCGGTTCAAGCTCCTACGAGCAGTACTTC.

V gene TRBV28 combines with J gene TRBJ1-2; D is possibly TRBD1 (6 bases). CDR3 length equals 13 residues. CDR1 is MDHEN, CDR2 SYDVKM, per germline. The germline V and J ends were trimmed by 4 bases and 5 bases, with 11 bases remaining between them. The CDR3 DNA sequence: TGTGCCAGCAGTTCCTGGACAGTATATGGCTACACCTTC. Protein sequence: CASSSWTVYGYTF.

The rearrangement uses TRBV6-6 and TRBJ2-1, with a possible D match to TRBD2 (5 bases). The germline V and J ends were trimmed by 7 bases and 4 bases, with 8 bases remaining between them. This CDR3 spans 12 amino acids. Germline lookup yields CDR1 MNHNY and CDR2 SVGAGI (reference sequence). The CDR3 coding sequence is TGTGCCAGCACCGGGAATTACAATGAGCAGTTCTTC. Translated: CASTGNYNEQFF.

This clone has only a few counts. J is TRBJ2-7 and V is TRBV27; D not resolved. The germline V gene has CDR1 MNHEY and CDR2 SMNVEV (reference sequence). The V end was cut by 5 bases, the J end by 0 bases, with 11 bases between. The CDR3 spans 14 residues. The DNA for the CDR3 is TGTGCCAGCAGTCCATACATATCCTCCTACGAGCAGTACTTC. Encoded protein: CASSPYISSYEQYF.

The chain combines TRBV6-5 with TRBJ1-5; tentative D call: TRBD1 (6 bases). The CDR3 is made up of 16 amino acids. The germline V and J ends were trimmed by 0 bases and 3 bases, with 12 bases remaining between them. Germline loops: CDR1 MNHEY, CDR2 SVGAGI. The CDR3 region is CASSYSGTGNNQPQHF. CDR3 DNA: TGTGCCAGCAGTTACTCGGGAACAGGGAACAATCAGCCCCAGCATTTT.

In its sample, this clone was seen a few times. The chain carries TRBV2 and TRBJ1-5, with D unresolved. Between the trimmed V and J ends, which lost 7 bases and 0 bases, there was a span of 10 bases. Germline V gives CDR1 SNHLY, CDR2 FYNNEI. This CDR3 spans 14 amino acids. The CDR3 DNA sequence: TGTGCCAGCAACGCCGGTTTTAGCAATCAGCCCCAGCATTTT. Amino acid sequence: CASNAGFSNQPQHF.

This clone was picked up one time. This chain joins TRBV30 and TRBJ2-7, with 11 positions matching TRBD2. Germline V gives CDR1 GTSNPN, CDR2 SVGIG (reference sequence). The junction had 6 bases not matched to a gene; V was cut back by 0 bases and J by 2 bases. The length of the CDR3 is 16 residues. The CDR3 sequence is CAWSVGTSGSTYEQYF. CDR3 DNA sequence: TGTGCCTGGAGTGTCGGGACTAGCGGATCCACCTACGAGCAGTACTTC.

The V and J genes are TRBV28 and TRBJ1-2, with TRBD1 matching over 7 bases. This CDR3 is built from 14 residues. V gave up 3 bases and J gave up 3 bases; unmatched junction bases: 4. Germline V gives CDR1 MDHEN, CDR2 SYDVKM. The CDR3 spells CASSFFDRDYGYTF. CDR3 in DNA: TGTGCCAGCAGTTTCTTTGACAGGGACTATGGCTACACCTTC.

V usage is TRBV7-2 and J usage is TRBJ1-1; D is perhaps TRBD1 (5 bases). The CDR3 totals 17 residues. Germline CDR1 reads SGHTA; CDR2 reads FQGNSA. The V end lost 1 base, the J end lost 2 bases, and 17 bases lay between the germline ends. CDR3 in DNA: TGTGCCAGCAGCTTAGTGGGCCCTCGACAGAGCAACACTGAAGCTTTCTTT. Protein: CASSLVGPRQSNTEAFF.

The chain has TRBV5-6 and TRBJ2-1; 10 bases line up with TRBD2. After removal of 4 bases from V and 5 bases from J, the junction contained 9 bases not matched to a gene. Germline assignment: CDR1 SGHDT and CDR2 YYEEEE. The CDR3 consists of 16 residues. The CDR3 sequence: CASSDYLAGDDNEQFF. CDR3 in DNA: TGTGCCAGCAGCGATTATCTAGCGGGAGATGACAATGAGCAGTTCTTC.

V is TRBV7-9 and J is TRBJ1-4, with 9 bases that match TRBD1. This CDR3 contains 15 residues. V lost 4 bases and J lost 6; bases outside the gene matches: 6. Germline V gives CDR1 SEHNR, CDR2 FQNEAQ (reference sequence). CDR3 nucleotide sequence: TGTGCCAGCAGCTCACGGGACAGGGTGGATGAAAAACTGTTTTTT. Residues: CASSSRDRVDEKLFF.

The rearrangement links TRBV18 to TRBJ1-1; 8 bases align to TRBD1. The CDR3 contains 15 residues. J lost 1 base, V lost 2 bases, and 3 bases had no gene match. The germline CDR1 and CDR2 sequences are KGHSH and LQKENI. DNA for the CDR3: TGTGCCAGCTCACCAGTCACAGGGGGGAACACTGAAGCTTTCTTT. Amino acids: CASSPVTGGNTEAFF.

For the CDR3, the DNA is TGTGCCAGTAGACCTAGCGGAGGAGACAATGAGCAGTTCTTC. Amino acids: CASRPSGGDNEQFF. This chain joins TRBV19 and TRBJ2-1; 7 positions match TRBD2. The CDR3 sequence is 14 residues long. Germline V gives CDR1 LNHDA, CDR2 SQIVND (reference sequence). J was trimmed by 5 bases and V by 6 bases; bases with no gene match: 7.

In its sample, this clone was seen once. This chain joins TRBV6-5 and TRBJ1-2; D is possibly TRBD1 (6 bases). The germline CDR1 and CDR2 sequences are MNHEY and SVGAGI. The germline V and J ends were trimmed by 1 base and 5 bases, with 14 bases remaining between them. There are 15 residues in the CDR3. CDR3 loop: CASSYLAGEKYGYTF. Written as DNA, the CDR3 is TGTGCCAGCAGTTACTTGGCAGGGGAGAAGTATGGCTACACCTTC.

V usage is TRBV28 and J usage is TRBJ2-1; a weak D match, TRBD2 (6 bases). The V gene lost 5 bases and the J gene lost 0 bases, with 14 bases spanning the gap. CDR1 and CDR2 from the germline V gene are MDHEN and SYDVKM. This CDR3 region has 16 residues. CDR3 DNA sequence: TGTGCCAGCAGTACCATAGGGGAGGTCTCCTACAATGAGCAGTTCTTC. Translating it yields CASSTIGEVSYNEQFF.

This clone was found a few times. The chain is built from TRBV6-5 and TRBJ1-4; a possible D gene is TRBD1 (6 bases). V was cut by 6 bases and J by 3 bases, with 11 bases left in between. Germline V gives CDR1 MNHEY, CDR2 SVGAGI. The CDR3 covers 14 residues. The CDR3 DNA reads TGTGCCAGCAGCCTGACAGGCCCTAATGAAAAACTGTTTTTT. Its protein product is CASSLTGPNEKLFF.

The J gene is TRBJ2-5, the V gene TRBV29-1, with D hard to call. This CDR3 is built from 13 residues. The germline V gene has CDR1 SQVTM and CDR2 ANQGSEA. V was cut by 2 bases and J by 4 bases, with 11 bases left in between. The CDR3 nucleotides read TGCAGCGTTGAAACTGGGCGCAGAGAGACCCAGTACTTC. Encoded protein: CSVETGRRETQYF.

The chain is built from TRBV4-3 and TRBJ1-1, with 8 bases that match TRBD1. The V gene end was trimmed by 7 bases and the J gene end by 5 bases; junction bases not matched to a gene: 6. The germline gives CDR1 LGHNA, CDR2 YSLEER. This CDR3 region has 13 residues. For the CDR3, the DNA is TGCGCCAGCAAGGGGCAGGGGGCAACTGAAGCTTTCTTT. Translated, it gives CASKGQGATEAFF.

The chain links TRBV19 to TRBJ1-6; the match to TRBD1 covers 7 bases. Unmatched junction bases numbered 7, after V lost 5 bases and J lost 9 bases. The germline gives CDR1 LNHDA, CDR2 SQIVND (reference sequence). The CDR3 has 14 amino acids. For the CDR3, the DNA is TGTGCCAGTAGTCCGACAGGGTTGAGTTCACCCCTCCACTTT. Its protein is CASSPTGLSSPLHF.

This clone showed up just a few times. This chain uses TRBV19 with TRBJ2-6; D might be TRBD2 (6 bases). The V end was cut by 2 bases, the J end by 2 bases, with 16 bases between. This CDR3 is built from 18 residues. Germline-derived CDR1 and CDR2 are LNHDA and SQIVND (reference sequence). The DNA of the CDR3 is TGTGCCAGTAGTATATTAAGTGTGGGAGGAGCTGGGGCCAACGTCCTGACTTTC. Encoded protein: CASSILSVGGAGANVLTF.

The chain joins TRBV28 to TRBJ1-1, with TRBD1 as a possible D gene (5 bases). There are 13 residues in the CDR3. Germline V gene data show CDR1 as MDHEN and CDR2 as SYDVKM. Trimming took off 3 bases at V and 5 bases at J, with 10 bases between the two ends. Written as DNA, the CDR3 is TGTGCCAGCAGTTTCCCCAGGGCGACTGAAGCTTTCTTT. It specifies CASSFPRATEAFF.

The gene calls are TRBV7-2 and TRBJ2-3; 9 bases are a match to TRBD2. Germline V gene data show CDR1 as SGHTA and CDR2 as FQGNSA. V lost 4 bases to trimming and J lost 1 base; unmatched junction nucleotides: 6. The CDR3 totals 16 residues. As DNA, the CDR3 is TGTGCCAGCAGCTCCTGGCTAGCGGGGCGCACAGATACGCAGTATTTT. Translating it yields CASSSWLAGRTDTQYF.

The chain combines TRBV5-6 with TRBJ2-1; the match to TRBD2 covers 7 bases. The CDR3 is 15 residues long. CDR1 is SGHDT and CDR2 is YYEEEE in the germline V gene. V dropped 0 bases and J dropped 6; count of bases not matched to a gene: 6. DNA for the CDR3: TGTGCCAGCAGCTTGGTGGGGGGGTCCGGCAATGAGCAGTTCTTC. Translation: CASSLVGGSGNEQFF. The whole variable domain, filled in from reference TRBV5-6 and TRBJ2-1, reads DAGVTQSPTHLIKTRGQQVTLRCSPKSGHDTVSWYQQALGQGPQFIFQYYEEEERQRGNFPDRFSGHQFPNYSSELNVNALLLGDSALYLCASSLVGGSGNEQFFGPGTRLTVL.

The CDR3 DNA is TGTGCCAGCTCAAGGACAGGGGATATCAAGCCGCCCCAGCATTTT. This codes for CASSRTGDIKPPQHF. The chain carries TRBV9 and TRBJ1-5; 9 positions match TRBD1. J was trimmed by 9 bases and V by 7 bases; bases with no gene match: 14. Germline V gene lookup returns CDR1 SGDLS and CDR2 YYNGEE. The CDR3 contains 15 residues.

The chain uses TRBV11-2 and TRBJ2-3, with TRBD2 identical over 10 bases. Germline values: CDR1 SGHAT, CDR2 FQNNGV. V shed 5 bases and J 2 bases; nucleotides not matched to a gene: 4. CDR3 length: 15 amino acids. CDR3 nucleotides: TGTGCCAGCAGCCAACTAGCGGGAAACACAGATACGCAGTATTTT. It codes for CASSQLAGNTDTQYF.